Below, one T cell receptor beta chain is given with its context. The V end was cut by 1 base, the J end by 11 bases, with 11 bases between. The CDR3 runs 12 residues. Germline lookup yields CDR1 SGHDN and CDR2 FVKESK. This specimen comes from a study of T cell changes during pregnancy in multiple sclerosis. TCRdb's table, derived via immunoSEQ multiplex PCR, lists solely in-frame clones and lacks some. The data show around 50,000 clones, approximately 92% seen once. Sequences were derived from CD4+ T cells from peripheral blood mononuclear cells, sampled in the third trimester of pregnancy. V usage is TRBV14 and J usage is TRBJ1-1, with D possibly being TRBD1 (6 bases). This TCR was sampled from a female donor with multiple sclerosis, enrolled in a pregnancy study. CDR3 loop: CASSQVQGRAFF. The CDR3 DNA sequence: TGTGCCAGCAGCCAAGTTCAGGGGCGCGCTTTCTTT.